This T cell receptor (beta chain) was captured in a study of blood T cell repertoires in COVID-19. Across the whole study: The analysed material was cDNA or gDNA that came from T cells, B-cell-depleted T cells, or PBMCs.

Generated by immunoSEQ multiplex PCR, the TCRdb table keeps only in-frame clones and is missing some. Counted here are under 200,000 clones, about four fifths occurring once; the ten biggest clones make up roughly 11%. Participant-given clinical history determined each cohort assignment. Symptom resolution, clearance, or two negative PCRs marked the recovered donors of Cohort 3. V lost 5 bases and J lost 0; bases outside the gene matches: 5. The germline V gene has CDR1 SGHAT and CDR2 FQNNGV. The CDR3 is made up of 15 amino acids. This receptor was taken from a man in his forties or fifties who had recovered from COVID-19. This chain links TRBV11-2 with TRBJ1-1; 8 bases map to TRBD1. Sequencing was performed on PBMCs or T cells enriched from blood (not recorded which). The CDR3 reads CASSAGQGMNTEAFF. In DNA, the CDR3 is TGTGCCAGCAGCGCCGGACAGGGTATGAACACTGAAGCTTTCTTT.